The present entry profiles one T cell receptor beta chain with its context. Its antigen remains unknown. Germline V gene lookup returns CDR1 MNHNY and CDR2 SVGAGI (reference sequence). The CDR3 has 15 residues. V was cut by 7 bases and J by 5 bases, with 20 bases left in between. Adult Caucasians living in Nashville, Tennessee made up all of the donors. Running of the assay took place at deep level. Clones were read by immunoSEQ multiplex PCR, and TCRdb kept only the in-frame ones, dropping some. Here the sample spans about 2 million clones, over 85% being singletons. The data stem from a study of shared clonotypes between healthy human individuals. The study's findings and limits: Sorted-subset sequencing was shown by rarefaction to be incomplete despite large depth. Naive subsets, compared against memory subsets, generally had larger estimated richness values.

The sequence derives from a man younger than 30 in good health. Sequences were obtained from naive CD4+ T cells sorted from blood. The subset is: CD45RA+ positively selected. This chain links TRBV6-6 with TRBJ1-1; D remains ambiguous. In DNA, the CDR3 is TGTGCCAGCATATGGGATGGAGGCTTAGGGACTGAAGCTTTCTTT. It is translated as CASIWDGGLGTEAFF.